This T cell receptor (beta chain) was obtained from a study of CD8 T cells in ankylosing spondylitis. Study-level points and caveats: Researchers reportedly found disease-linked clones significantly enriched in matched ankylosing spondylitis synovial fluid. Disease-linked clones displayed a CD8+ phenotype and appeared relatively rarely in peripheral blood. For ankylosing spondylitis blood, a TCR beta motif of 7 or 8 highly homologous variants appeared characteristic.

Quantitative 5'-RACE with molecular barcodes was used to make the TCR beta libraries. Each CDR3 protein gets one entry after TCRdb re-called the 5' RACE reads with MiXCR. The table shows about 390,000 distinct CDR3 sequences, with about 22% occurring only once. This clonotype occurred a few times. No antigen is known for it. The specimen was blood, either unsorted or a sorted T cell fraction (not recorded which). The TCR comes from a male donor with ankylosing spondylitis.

CDR3 sequence: CASSPLRDTNEQFF. CDR3 sequence (DNA): TGCGCCAGCAGCCCCCTCCGGGACACAAATGAGCAGTTCTTC. V and J are TRBV5-1 and TRBJ2-1, with D maybe TRBD1 (6 bases). The CDR3 is 14 amino acids. Germline values: CDR1 SGHRS, CDR2 YFSETQ. Trimming left V 4 bases short and J 7 bases short, with 15 bases between.